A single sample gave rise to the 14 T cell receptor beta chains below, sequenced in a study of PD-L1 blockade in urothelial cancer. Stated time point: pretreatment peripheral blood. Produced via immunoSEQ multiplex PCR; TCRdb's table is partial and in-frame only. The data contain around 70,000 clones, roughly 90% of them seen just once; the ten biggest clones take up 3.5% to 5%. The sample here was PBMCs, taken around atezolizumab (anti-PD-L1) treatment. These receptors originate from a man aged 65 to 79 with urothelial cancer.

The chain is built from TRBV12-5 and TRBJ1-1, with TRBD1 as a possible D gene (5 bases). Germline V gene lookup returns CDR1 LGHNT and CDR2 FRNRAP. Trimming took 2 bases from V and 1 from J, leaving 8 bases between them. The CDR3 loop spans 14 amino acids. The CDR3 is CASGLRQGNTEAFF. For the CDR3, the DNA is TGTGCTAGTGGTTTGCGTCAGGGGAACACTGAAGCTTTCTTT.

This CDR3 reads CASSSETSGRGQFF. The CDR3 nucleotides are TGTGCCAGCAGCTCCGAGACTAGCGGGAGGGGGCAGTTCTTC. This sequence joins TRBV7-6 and TRBJ2-1, with 14 bases matching TRBD2. Germline V CDR1 and CDR2: SGHVS, FNYEAQ. The CDR3 covers 14 residues. The ends lost 4 bases at V and 12 bases at J; junction bases unmatched: 5.

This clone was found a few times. This chain's CDR3 is CASSLGPAGYSEKLFF. In DNA, the CDR3 is TGTGCCAGCAGCTTAGGTCCGGCAGGGTATAGTGAAAAACTGTTTTTT. This chain joins TRBV5-5 and TRBJ1-4, with D maybe TRBD1 (5 bases). The CDR3 is 16 residues long. Germline V gene lookup returns CDR1 SGHKS and CDR2 YYEKEE (reference sequence). V lost 2 bases to trimming and J lost 7 bases, with 18 bases between them.

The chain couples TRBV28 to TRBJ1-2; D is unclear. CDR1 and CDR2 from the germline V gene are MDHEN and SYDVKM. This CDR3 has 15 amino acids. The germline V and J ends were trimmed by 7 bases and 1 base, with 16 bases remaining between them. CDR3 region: CASTNPSPFNYGYTF. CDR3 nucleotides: TGTGCCAGCACTAATCCGTCTCCCTTTAACTATGGCTACACCTTC.

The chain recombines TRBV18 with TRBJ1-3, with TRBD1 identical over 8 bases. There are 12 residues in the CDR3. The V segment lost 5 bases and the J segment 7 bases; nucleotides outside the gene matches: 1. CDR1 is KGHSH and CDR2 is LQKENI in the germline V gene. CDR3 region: CASSNRGNTIYF. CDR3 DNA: TGTGCCAGCTCAAACAGGGGGAACACCATATATTTT.

CDR3 in amino acids: CASSLGWQGVGEQYF. Written as DNA, the CDR3 is TGTGCCAGCAGCTTAGGATGGCAGGGGGTTGGCGAGCAGTACTTC. The V and J genes are TRBV7-2 and TRBJ2-7, with TRBD1 identical over 7 bases. Trimming took 1 base from V and 6 from J; bases not matched to a gene: 9. CDR1 and CDR2 (germline): SGHTA, FQGNSA. The CDR3 sequence is 15 residues long.

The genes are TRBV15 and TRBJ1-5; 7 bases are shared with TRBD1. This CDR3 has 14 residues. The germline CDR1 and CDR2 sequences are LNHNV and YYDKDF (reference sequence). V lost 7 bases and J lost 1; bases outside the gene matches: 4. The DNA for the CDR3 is TGTGCCACCAACCCACAGGGGAGCAATCAGCCCCAGCATTTT. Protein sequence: CATNPQGSNQPQHF.

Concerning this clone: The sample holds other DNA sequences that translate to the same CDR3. CDR3 protein: CASSLPLAGYNEQFF. The DNA for the CDR3 is TGTGCCAGCAGTTTACCACTAGCGGGGTACAATGAGCAGTTCTTC. The chain combines TRBV28 with TRBJ2-1, with 10 bases aligning to TRBD2. The germline V gene encodes CDR1 MDHEN and CDR2 SYDVKM. V shed 2 bases and J 4 bases; nucleotides not matched to a gene: 2. This CDR3 comprises 15 residues.

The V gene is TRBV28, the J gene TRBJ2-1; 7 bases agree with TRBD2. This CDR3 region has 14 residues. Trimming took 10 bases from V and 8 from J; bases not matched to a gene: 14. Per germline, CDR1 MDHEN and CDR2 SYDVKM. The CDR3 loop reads CATKTAGPRDEQFF. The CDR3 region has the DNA TGTGCCACAAAGACAGCGGGGCCCAGAGATGAGCAGTTCTTC. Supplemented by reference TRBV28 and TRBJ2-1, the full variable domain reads DVKVTQSSRYLVKRTGEKVFLECVQDMDHENMFWYRQDPGLGLRLIYFSYDVKMKEKGDIPEGYSVSREKKERFSLILESASTNQTSMYLCATKTAGPRDEQFFGPGTRLTVL.

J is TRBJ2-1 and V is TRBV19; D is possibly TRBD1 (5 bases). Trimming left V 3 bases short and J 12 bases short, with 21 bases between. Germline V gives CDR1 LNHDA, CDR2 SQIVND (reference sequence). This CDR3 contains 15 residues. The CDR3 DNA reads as TGTGCCAGTAGTATGCGGCAGGTCATCCGTAGGGGGCAGTTCTTC. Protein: CASSMRQVIRRGQFF.

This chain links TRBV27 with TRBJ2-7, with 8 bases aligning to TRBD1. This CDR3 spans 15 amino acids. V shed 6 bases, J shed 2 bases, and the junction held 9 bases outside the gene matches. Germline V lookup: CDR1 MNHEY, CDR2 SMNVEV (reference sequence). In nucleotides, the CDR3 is TGTGCCAGCAGGCCAGCTTTGACAGGGGCCTACGAGCAGTACTTC. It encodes CASRPALTGAYEQYF.

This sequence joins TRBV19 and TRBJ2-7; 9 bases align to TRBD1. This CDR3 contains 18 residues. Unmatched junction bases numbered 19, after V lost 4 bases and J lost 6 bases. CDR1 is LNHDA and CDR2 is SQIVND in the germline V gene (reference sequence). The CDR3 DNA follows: TGTGCCAGTAGTAAGGTTACAGGGGGCCTTGCGGGAGCCCTCGAGCAGTACTTC. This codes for CASSKVTGGLAGALEQYF.

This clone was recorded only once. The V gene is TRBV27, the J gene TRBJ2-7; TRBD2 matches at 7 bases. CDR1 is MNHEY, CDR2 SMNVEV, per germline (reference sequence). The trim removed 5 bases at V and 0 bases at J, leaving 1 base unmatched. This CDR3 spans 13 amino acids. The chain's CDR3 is CASSPSGSYEQYF. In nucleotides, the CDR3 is TGTGCCAGCAGTCCTAGCGGCTCCTACGAGCAGTACTTC.

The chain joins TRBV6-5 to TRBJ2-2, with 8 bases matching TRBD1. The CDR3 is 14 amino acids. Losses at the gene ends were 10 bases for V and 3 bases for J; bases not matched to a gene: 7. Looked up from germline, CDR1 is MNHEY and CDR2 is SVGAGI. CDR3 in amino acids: CATRDRPDTGELFF. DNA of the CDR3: TGTGCCACACGGGACAGGCCAGACACCGGGGAGCTGTTTTTT.